Below, 18 T cell receptor beta chains from the same sample are listed, as sequenced in a study of response to subunit inactivated influenza vaccine. TCRdb ran MiXCR on the RT-PCR reads and lists one entry per CDR3 protein. The data hold some 570,000 distinct CDR3 sequences, with roughly 12% observed a single time. These data also featured in a second study, about T cells expressing NK-cell markers. That source adds: UMIs were included in TCR beta cDNA generated by 5'RACE template switching.

The specimen was PBMCs from blood, collected on the day of vaccination. The receptors were sampled from a man aged 50 to 60 who received an inactivated influenza vaccine.

This clonotype turned up a few times. The chain combines TRBV7-2 with TRBJ2-2; D perhaps matches TRBD2 (6 bases). In germline, CDR1 is SGHTA, CDR2 FQGNSA. Trimming left V 5 bases short and J 1 base short, with 11 bases between. The CDR3 extends over 15 amino acids. The CDR3: CASSPGRLNTGELFF. For the CDR3, the DNA is TGTGCCAGCAGCCCAGGGAGGCTGAACACCGGGGAGCTGTTTTTT.

This clonotype occurred a few times. This rearrangement joins TRBV2 to TRBJ1-1; a possible D gene is TRBD1 (6 bases). V was shortened by 6 bases and J by 5 bases, with 16 bases between the two germline ends. The germline gives CDR1 SNHLY, CDR2 FYNNEI. The CDR3 spans 14 residues. The DNA for the CDR3 is TGTGCCAGCAGGTACAGGGACGAATGGACTGAAGCTTTCTTT. Its protein product is CASRYRDEWTEAFF.

This clonotype was detected ten times or more. The rearrangement joins TRBV14 to TRBJ2-3, with TRBD2 as a possible D gene (5 bases). Trimming took 0 bases from V and 2 from J, leaving 12 bases between them. The CDR3 extends over 16 amino acids. Germline V gene sequence: CDR1 SGHDN, CDR2 FVKESK. CDR3 bases: TGTGCCAGCAGCCAAGATGGGTTAGCGTCCACAGATACGCAGTATTTT. This encodes CASSQDGLASTDTQYF.

This clonotype appeared many times. The gene calls are TRBV6-1 and TRBJ2-1; no clear D gene. The germline V gene has CDR1 MNHNS and CDR2 SASEGT. Trimming took 6 bases from V and 2 from J, leaving 8 bases between them. This CDR3 comprises 13 residues. CDR3 bases: TGTGCCAGCAGAGAGATCACCTACAATGAGCAGTTCTTC. Its protein is CASREITYNEQFF.

The V and J genes are TRBV7-8 and TRBJ2-1, with 10 bases identical to TRBD2. The length of the CDR3 is 15 residues. Germline CDR1 SGHVS, CDR2 FQNEAQ. Trimming took 5 bases from V and 4 from J; bases not matched to a gene: 5. In DNA form, the CDR3 reads TGTGCCAGCAGCATCGGACTAGCGGAGTACAATGAGCAGTTCTTC. It codes for CASSIGLAEYNEQFF. The complete variable domain, with remaining parts taken from reference TRBV7-8 and TRBJ2-1, reads GAGVSQSPRYKVAKRGQDVALRCDPISGHVSLFWYQQALGQGPEFLTYFQNEAQLDKSGLPSDRFFAERPEGSVSTLKIQRTQQEDSAVYLCASSIGLAEYNEQFFGPGTRLTVL.

This clonotype was picked up a small number of times. The chain uses TRBV28 and TRBJ1-2; D gene uncertain. Between the trimmed V and J ends, which lost 2 bases and 7 bases, there was a span of 14 bases. The germline gives CDR1 MDHEN, CDR2 SYDVKM. The length of the CDR3 is 14 residues. The CDR3 region is CASSLHIWELGYTF. CDR3 coding DNA: TGTGCCAGCAGTTTACATATATGGGAACTTGGCTACACCTTC.

The J gene is TRBJ2-7, the V gene TRBV29-1, with 7 bases aligning to TRBD1. Germline V lookup: CDR1 SQVTM, CDR2 ANQGSEA. V dropped 6 bases and J dropped 3; count of bases not matched to a gene: 8. This CDR3 is built from 13 residues. This chain's CDR3 is CSVRQGRYYEQYF. The DNA of the CDR3 is TGCAGCGTGCGACAGGGACGATACTACGAGCAGTACTTC.

The V and J genes are TRBV20-1 and TRBJ2-7; D possibly corresponds to TRBD1 (5 bases). The germline V gene has CDR1 DFQATT and CDR2 SNEGSKA (reference sequence). V was trimmed by 7 bases and J by 2 bases, leaving 9 bases between them. CDR3 length: 11 residues. The CDR3 nucleotides read TGCAGTGTAGACAGAGCCTACGAGCAGTACTTC. Encoded protein: CSVDRAYEQYF.

This clonotype turned up a few times. This rearrangement joins TRBV4-3 to TRBJ1-3, with TRBD1 matching over 8 bases. The CDR3 contains 14 residues. With 5 bases clipped from V and 2 bases from J, the junction kept 2 bases outside the gene matches. In germline, CDR1 is LGHNA, CDR2 YSLEER. CDR3 DNA sequence: TGCGCCAGCAGCGAACAGGGGGCTGGAAACACCATATATTTT. This gives the protein CASSEQGAGNTIYF.

This clonotype appeared a few times. The J gene is TRBJ2-3, the V gene TRBV12-3 or TRBV12-4; TRBD2 aligns across 10 bases. Germline trimming cut 6 bases from V and 4 bases from J; bases unmatched to any gene: 7. This CDR3 contains 15 residues. The CDR3 bases are TGTGCCAGCAGACTTACTAGCGGGGAAGCAGATACGCAGTATTTT. It specifies CASRLTSGEADTQYF.

This chain uses TRBV5-1 with TRBJ2-7, with a tentative D call TRBD2 (6 bases). This CDR3 contains 15 residues. With 0 bases removed from V and 0 bases from J, the gap between germline ends came to 10 bases. In germline, CDR1 is SGHRS, CDR2 YFSETQ. CDR3 in amino acids: CASSLGGELSYEQYF. The CDR3 DNA reads TGCGCCAGCAGCTTGGGCGGGGAGCTCTCCTACGAGCAGTACTTC.

This clonotype turned up a few times. The genes are TRBV24-1 and TRBJ2-7, with D possibly being TRBD2 (5 bases). CDR3 size: 17 residues. In germline, CDR1 is KGHDR, CDR2 SFDVKD. Between the trimmed V and J ends, which lost 2 bases and 3 bases, there was a span of 19 bases. CDR3 amino acids: CATSDSFPSRGYYEQYF. The DNA for the CDR3 is TGTGCCACCAGTGATTCCTTTCCGAGTCGGGGTTACTACGAGCAGTACTTC.

This clonotype has a handful of counts. The CDR3 spells CASSLARVRSEQYF. DNA for the CDR3: TGTGCCAGCAGTTTAGCCAGGGTGAGGAGCGAGCAGTACTTC. The V gene is TRBV12-3 or TRBV12-4, the J gene TRBJ2-7; TRBD1 is a possible D gene (5 bases). Deletions cut 0 bases from V and 6 bases from J, with 12 bases between. The CDR3 is made up of 14 amino acids.

The chain has TRBV28 and TRBJ1-6, with D possibly matching TRBD1 (5 bases). V gave up 2 bases and J gave up 13 bases, with 12 bases separating them. The CDR3 runs to 13 residues. From germline, CDR1 is MDHEN and CDR2 SYDVKM. The CDR3 is CASSLIQGGPLHF. The CDR3 DNA reads TGTGCCAGCAGTTTAATTCAGGGAGGGCCCCTCCACTTT.

The table lists this clonotype with a few counts. The chain combines TRBV12-3 or TRBV12-4 with TRBJ2-1, with a possible D match to TRBD1 (6 bases). Trimming pared 7 bases from V and 6 bases from J, leaving 13 bases between. This CDR3 spans 13 amino acids. The CDR3 spells CASNTGTFNEQFF. The CDR3 coding sequence is TGTGCCAGCAATACCGGGACATTCAATGAGCAGTTCTTC.

The chain has TRBV28 and TRBJ2-3, with a tentative D call TRBD2 (6 bases). There are 19 residues in the CDR3. Trimming cost V 2 bases and J 0 bases, with 21 bases left between them. Germline assignment: CDR1 MDHEN and CDR2 SYDVKM. In DNA form, the CDR3 reads TGTGCCAGCAGTTTAATGGTGACGGGAGCTGAAACTAGCACAGATACGCAGTATTTT. Its translation: CASSLMVTGAETSTDTQYF.

This clonotype was seen repeatedly, ten times or more. The chain employs TRBV5-1 and TRBJ2-2; D gene uncertain. CDR1 and CDR2 (germline): SGHRS, YFSETQ. This CDR3 is built from 15 residues. V was pared by 0 bases and J by 1 base, with 7 bases between. CDR3 amino acids: CASSLALVNTGELFF. CDR3 DNA sequence: TGCGCCAGCAGCTTGGCTCTGGTGAACACCGGGGAGCTGTTTTTT.

This clonotype was counted a few times. The rearrangement links TRBV12-3 or TRBV12-4 to TRBJ1-4; D perhaps matches TRBD1 (5 bases). The CDR3 totals 14 residues. V dropped 6 bases and J dropped 6 bases, with 14 bases sitting between them. The CDR3 DNA sequence: TGTGCCAGCAGCTTAAGGTCCAGGGATGAAAAACTGTTTTTT. This translates into CASSLRSRDEKLFF.